The 8 T cell receptor beta chains below were found in one sample sequenced in a study of T-cell memory formation after mild COVID-19. Each CDR3 protein gets one entry after TCRdb re-called the 5' RACE reads with MiXCR. Of around 300,000 distinct CDR3 sequences in the sample, approximately 13% were seen once. Input material: PBMCs or a T cell subset sorted from them (not recorded which). Source of these receptors: a man aged 18 to 30 who had mild COVID-19 (a few samples of this study predate the infection). Cell type and time point are not known.

The chain links TRBV7-2 to TRBJ2-2; 9 positions match TRBD2. Trimming cost V 1 base and J 4 bases; bases outside gene matches: 4. Germline CDR1 reads SGHTA; CDR2 reads FQGNSA. This CDR3 is built from 16 residues. The CDR3 reads CASSLEARGGTGELFF. In DNA form, the CDR3 reads TGTGCCAGCAGCTTAGAGGCGCGGGGGGGCACCGGGGAGCTGTTTTTT.

The V and J genes are TRBV20-1 and TRBJ2-5, with a weak D call TRBD2 (6 bases). The CDR3 covers 13 residues. Germline V gene data show CDR1 as DFQATT and CDR2 as SNEGSKA (reference sequence). Trimming took off 2 bases at V and 5 bases at J, with 12 bases between the two ends. The CDR3 DNA sequence: TGCAGTGCTAGAATGCCAGGGAGGGAGACCCAGTACTTC. It yields the protein CSARMPGRETQYF.

This clonotype was detected a few times. CDR3 amino acids: CASSEPGADTQYF. The CDR3 DNA reads as TGTGCCAGCAGTGAACCGGGCGCAGATACGCAGTATTTT. The chain links TRBV6-2 or TRBV6-3 to TRBJ2-3; D gene uncertain. CDR1 MNHEY and CDR2 SVGEGT come from the germline V gene. V was trimmed by 5 bases and J by 4 bases, leaving 10 bases between them. The CDR3 has 13 residues.

The chain carries TRBV30 and TRBJ2-2, with 10 bases fitting TRBD2. V shed 4 bases and J 3 bases; nucleotides not matched to a gene: 8. The CDR3 is 16 amino acids. Looked up from germline, CDR1 is GTSNPN and CDR2 is SVGIG (reference sequence). CDR3: CAWKPSGGFYTGELFF. The CDR3 DNA follows: TGTGCCTGGAAGCCTAGCGGGGGTTTCTACACCGGGGAGCTGTTTTTT.

This clonotype has just a few counts. The chain carries TRBV6-5 and TRBJ1-1; 8 bases fit TRBD1. The germline CDR1 and CDR2 sequences are MNHEY and SVGAGI. This CDR3 contains 14 residues. V shed 5 bases and J 9 bases; nucleotides not matched to a gene: 11. The CDR3 region is CASSERTGTVKAFF. In nucleotides, the CDR3 is TGTGCCAGCAGTGAACGGACAGGGACAGTAAAAGCTTTCTTT.

The chain has TRBV6-2 or TRBV6-3 and TRBJ2-7; the D gene is possibly TRBD2 (6 bases). The germline V and J ends were trimmed by 10 bases and 0 bases, with 16 bases remaining between them. CDR1 is MNHEY, CDR2 SVGEGT, per germline. This CDR3 is 14 amino acids long. The CDR3: CATARDGNSYEQYF. DNA of the CDR3: TGTGCCACCGCGCGGGACGGAAACTCCTACGAGCAGTACTTC.

The chain uses TRBV9 and TRBJ2-7; D might be TRBD1 (5 bases). The CDR3 contains 15 residues. V lost 0 bases, J lost 5 bases, and 15 bases lay in between. Germline values: CDR1 SGDLS, CDR2 YYNGEE. CDR3 loop: CASSVGSGYTNEQYF. CDR3 bases: TGTGCCAGCAGCGTAGGATCAGGGTATACGAACGAGCAGTACTTC.

V and J are TRBV6-2 or TRBV6-3 and TRBJ2-2, with D perhaps assigned TRBD1 or TRBD2 (5 bases each). Germline CDR1 is MNHEY and CDR2 is SVGEGT. V dropped 6 bases and J dropped 3 bases, with 14 bases sitting between them. The CDR3 has 15 amino acids. CDR3 coding DNA: TGTGCCAGCAGCCCGAGGGGAAGGCACACCGGGGAGCTGTTTTTT. Amino acid sequence: CASSPRGRHTGELFF.